Below are 27 T cell receptor beta chains sequenced from a single sample in a study of cytomegalovirus exposure and HLA in healthy donors. The PCR employed 60 Vbeta primers together with 13 Jbeta primers. Sequenced by immunoSEQ multiplex PCR; TCRdb stores in-frame clones only, minus some. The data contain more than 90,000 clones, over 75% of them seen just once; the ten biggest clones take up about 4%. Material: PBMCs. These TCRs come from a man between 45 and 60 years old in good health and CMV-seronegative.

V and J are TRBV27 and TRBJ1-1; 7 nucleotides agree with TRBD1. The CDR3 sequence is 15 residues long. Germline CDR1 and CDR2: MNHEY and SMNVEV (reference sequence). V shed 3 bases, J shed 1 base, and the junction held 5 bases outside the gene matches. The CDR3 spells CASSFDHRGNTEAFF. The CDR3 bases are TGTGCCAGCAGTTTCGATCACAGGGGGAACACTGAAGCTTTCTTT.

The chain recombines TRBV7-9 with TRBJ2-3; D may be TRBD1 (5 bases). This CDR3 has 16 amino acids. CDR1 SEHNR and CDR2 FQNEAQ come from the germline V gene (reference sequence). V lost 1 base to trimming and J lost 3 bases, with 14 bases between them. Here the CDR3 reads CASSLVQGRGTDTQYF. DNA of the CDR3: TGTGCCAGCAGCTTAGTCCAGGGAAGAGGAACAGATACGCAGTATTTT.

The rearrangement links TRBV29-1 to TRBJ2-3; 14 bases fit TRBD2. CDR3 size: 15 residues. CDR1 and CDR2 from the germline V gene are SQVTM and ANQGSEA. The trim removed 6 bases at V and 3 bases at J, leaving 5 bases unmatched. CDR3 DNA sequence: TGCAGCGTAGAGGGGACTAGCGGGAGAACAGATACGCAGTATTTT. This translates into CSVEGTSGRTDTQYF.

This clone was seen a few times. Other DNA sequences of this sample code for an identical CDR3. The chain joins TRBV11-2 to TRBJ2-1; D is unclear. This CDR3 is 12 amino acids long. Germline CDR1 is SGHAT and CDR2 is FQNNGV. The V end lost 0 bases, the J end lost 7 bases, and 4 bases lay between the germline ends. As DNA, the CDR3 is TGTGCCAGCAGCTTAGACAGAAATGAGCAGTTCTTC. Protein: CASSLDRNEQFF.

The V gene is TRBV7-2, the J gene TRBJ2-7, with D maybe TRBD2 (5 bases). The V gene lost 1 base and the J gene lost 3 bases, with 10 bases spanning the gap. Germline values: CDR1 SGHTA, CDR2 FQGNSA. The CDR3 spans 14 residues. CDR3 bases: TGTGCCAGCAGCTTAGACAGTCGGGACTACGAGCAGTACTTC. Protein: CASSLDSRDYEQYF.

The V gene is TRBV7-2, the J gene TRBJ2-1, with 10 bases matching TRBD2. J lost 10 bases, V lost 5 bases, and 11 bases had no gene match. Germline V gene lookup returns CDR1 SGHTA and CDR2 FQGNSA. The CDR3 length is 15 residues. The DNA of the CDR3 is TGTGCCAGCAGCCCCAAAAGCGGGAGGGCCGGGGAGCAGTTCTTC. Amino acids: CASSPKSGRAGEQFF.

Worth noting for this clone: Other DNA sequences in the sample encode the same CDR3. The chain links TRBV5-1 to TRBJ1-4; 9 bases agree with TRBD1. Germline assignment: CDR1 SGHRS and CDR2 YFSETQ. Trimming removed 4 bases from V and 5 bases from J; junction bases left unmatched: 3. The CDR3 contains 14 residues. The CDR3 loop reads CASSLGQGNEKLFF. The CDR3 nucleotides read TGCGCCAGCAGCCTGGGACAGGGAAATGAAAAACTGTTTTTT.

The chain employs TRBV15 and TRBJ2-7; perhaps TRBD1 as D (7 bases). The V and J ends lost 5 bases and 3 bases respectively, with 14 bases between them. This CDR3 is 14 amino acids long. Germline V gene lookup returns CDR1 LNHNV and CDR2 YYDKDF (reference sequence). Here the CDR3 DNA reads TGTGCCACCAGCCCCGCAGGGGGGATCTACGAGCAGTACTTC. It encodes CATSPAGGIYEQYF.

J is TRBJ2-3 and V is TRBV7-2; 11 nucleotides match TRBD1. Germline CDR1 and CDR2: SGHTA and FQGNSA. With V trimmed by 0 bases and J by 4 bases, 3 bases remained unmatched. This CDR3 spans 16 amino acids. CDR3 residues: CASSLAGQGAADTQYF. Written as DNA, the CDR3 is TGTGCCAGCAGCTTAGCAGGACAGGGGGCCGCAGATACGCAGTATTTT.

The chain recombines TRBV27 with TRBJ2-1, with TRBD1 as a possible D gene (6 bases). Trimming pared 6 bases from V and 0 bases from J, leaving 9 bases between. The CDR3 totals 14 residues. Germline V gene lookup returns CDR1 MNHEY and CDR2 SMNVEV (reference sequence). CDR3 region: CASRTQGSYNEQFF. The CDR3 bases are TGTGCCAGCAGAACACAGGGCTCCTACAATGAGCAGTTCTTC.

The chain combines TRBV29-1 with TRBJ2-3, with 11 bases matching TRBD1. The length of the CDR3 is 14 residues. Per germline, CDR1 SQVTM and CDR2 ANQGSEA. V was clipped by 6 bases and J by 7 bases; unmatched bases: 9. The CDR3 protein is CSVVGQGAGNTQYF. As DNA, the CDR3 is TGCAGCGTCGTCGGACAGGGGGCGGGTAATACGCAGTATTTT.

This rearrangement joins TRBV28 to TRBJ2-4; 11 bases fit TRBD2. The V gene end was trimmed by 3 bases and the J gene end by 0 bases; junction bases not matched to a gene: 7. The CDR3 spans 18 residues. Germline V gene lookup returns CDR1 MDHEN and CDR2 SYDVKM. This CDR3 is CASSLVSGRAPAKNIQYF. The CDR3 bases are TGTGCCAGCAGTTTGGTTAGCGGGAGGGCTCCAGCCAAAAACATTCAGTACTTC.

The chain uses TRBV9 and TRBJ2-3; 9 positions agree with TRBD2. Germline V CDR1 and CDR2: SGDLS, YYNGEE. After removal of 4 bases from V and 4 bases from J, the junction contained 7 bases not matched to a gene. CDR3 length: 15 residues. The CDR3 bases are TGTGCCAGCAGCCCCCTCAGCGGGAGGCCAGATACGCAGTATTTT. Translation: CASSPLSGRPDTQYF.

V and J are TRBV5-6 and TRBJ2-5; D might be TRBD2 (5 bases). There are 12 residues in the CDR3. CDR1 is SGHDT and CDR2 is YYEEEE in the germline V gene. The V end lost 3 bases, the J end lost 11 bases, and 14 bases lay between the germline ends. CDR3 in amino acids: CASSYSIGEQYF. The CDR3 DNA reads as TGTGCCAGCAGCTACTCCATTGGGGAGCAGTACTTC.

The sample holds one count of this clone. The same CDR3 is also encoded by other DNA sequences in this sample. The chain combines TRBV28 with TRBJ2-3, with D possibly being TRBD2 (6 bases). The length of the CDR3 is 14 residues. Germline lookup yields CDR1 MDHEN and CDR2 SYDVKM. Trimming took off 3 bases at V and 0 bases at J, with 7 bases between the two ends. The CDR3 protein is CASSLAGSTDTQYF. The CDR3 bases are TGTGCCAGCAGTTTGGCGGGGAGCACAGATACGCAGTATTTT.

This clone was picked up one time. The chain combines TRBV6-6 with TRBJ1-6; TRBD1 is a possible D gene (5 bases). The CDR3 has 16 residues. Trimming stripped 8 bases from V and 7 bases from J, with 21 bases between. CDR1 is MNHNY, CDR2 SVGAGI, per germline (reference sequence). The chain's CDR3 is CASRTGYGGVNSPLHF. CDR3 sequence (DNA): TGTGCCAGCCGGACCGGCTACGGGGGGGTAAATTCACCCCTCCACTTT.

The V and J genes are TRBV30 and TRBJ1-1, with D unresolved. Germline V gives CDR1 GTSNPN, CDR2 SVGIG (reference sequence). V lost 5 bases, J lost 2 bases, and 9 bases lay in between. The CDR3 spans 12 residues. The CDR3 bases are TGTGCCTGGGGGGAGATAAACACTGAAGCTTTCTTT. Translated: CAWGEINTEAFF.

The chain links TRBV29-1 to TRBJ2-7; 13 bases map to TRBD2. The CDR3 has 15 amino acids. Germline V CDR1 and CDR2: SQVTM, ANQGSEA. V lost 3 bases, J lost 6 bases, and 8 bases stayed unmatched. The CDR3 region is CSVETTSGRPLEQYF. Here the CDR3 DNA reads TGCAGCGTTGAGACGACTAGCGGGAGGCCCCTCGAGCAGTACTTC.

The chain uses TRBV28 and TRBJ2-1, with 10 bases fitting TRBD1. The V segment lost 6 bases and the J segment 8 bases; nucleotides outside the gene matches: 10. In germline, CDR1 is MDHEN, CDR2 SYDVKM. The CDR3 is made up of 15 amino acids. The CDR3 protein is CASRAGTGARDEQFF. For the CDR3, the DNA is TGTGCCAGCAGGGCAGGGACAGGGGCCCGCGATGAGCAGTTCTTC.

The genes are TRBV5-1 and TRBJ2-3, with 9 bases matching TRBD1. V lost 3 bases and J lost 7; bases outside the gene matches: 15. Germline lookup yields CDR1 SGHRS and CDR2 YFSETQ. The CDR3 is 17 residues long. The CDR3 nucleotides read TGCGCCAGCAGCTCTGTTCCCGGGACAGGGATAGGAAATACGCAGTATTTT. It yields the protein CASSSVPGTGIGNTQYF.

This chain uses TRBV11-2 with TRBJ2-1; perhaps TRBD1 as D (7 bases). Looked up from germline, CDR1 is SGHAT and CDR2 is FQNNGV. The CDR3 has 18 residues. Trimming removed 2 bases at V and 10 bases at J, with 27 bases between. The CDR3 coding sequence is TGTGCCAGCAGCTTACGGTCCCAATGGCGGGATCCCAGGGGGGAGCAGTTCTTC. Translated, it gives CASSLRSQWRDPRGEQFF.

The chain combines TRBV4-1 with TRBJ1-6, with 8 bases identical to TRBD1. Trimming at V came to 1 base and at J to 18 bases, leaving 11 bases not matched to a gene. Germline V gene sequence: CDR1 MGHRA, CDR2 YSYEKL. The CDR3 contains 14 residues. The CDR3 sequence: CASSQVGQDLPDHF. The CDR3 nucleotides read TGCGCCAGCAGCCAAGTGGGACAGGACCTACCAGACCACTTT.

The chain combines TRBV5-1 with TRBJ2-7, with D tentatively TRBD1 (6 bases). The CDR3 length is 15 residues. CDR1 is SGHRS, CDR2 YFSETQ, per germline. The V end lost 0 bases, the J end lost 3 bases, and 13 bases lay between the germline ends. The CDR3 DNA reads TGCGCCAGCAGCTTGGAGGGACACGGATACTACGAGCAGTACTTC. This sequence encodes CASSLEGHGYYEQYF.

The CDR3 here is CASSLGDYYITDTQYF. CDR3 in DNA: TGTGCCAGCAGCTTAGGGGACTACTATATCACAGATACGCAGTATTTT. The chain is built from TRBV11-2 and TRBJ2-3, with 7 bases fitting TRBD2. Germline CDR1 SGHAT, CDR2 FQNNGV. There are 16 residues in the CDR3. V lost 1 base, J lost 2 bases, and 6 bases stayed unmatched.

This clone was counted once. The chain uses TRBV28 and TRBJ1-5; 8 positions match TRBD1. Germline CDR1 reads MDHEN; CDR2 reads SYDVKM. Losses at the gene ends were 10 bases for V and 3 bases for J; bases not matched to a gene: 11. The CDR3 loop spans 15 amino acids. The CDR3 DNA reads TGTGCCATCTCCCGGACAGGGCGGGACAATCAGCCCCAGCATTTT. It encodes CAISRTGRDNQPQHF. Looking up the rest from reference TRBV28 and TRBJ1-5 gives the full variable domain: DVKVTQSSRYLVKRTGEKVFLECVQDMDHENMFWYRQDPGLGLRLIYFSYDVKMKEKGDIPEGYSVSREKKERFSLILESASTNQTSMYLCAISRTGRDNQPQHFGDGTRLSIL.

Here the CDR3 DNA reads TGTGCCAGCAGTTTGGGACAGAGCTACGAGCAGTACTTC. It codes for CASSLGQSYEQYF. The V gene is TRBV27, the J gene TRBJ2-7; 7 nucleotides match TRBD1. CDR1 is MNHEY, CDR2 SMNVEV, per germline (reference sequence). This CDR3 contains 13 residues. The ends lost 3 bases at V and 3 bases at J; junction bases unmatched: 2.

The V gene is TRBV7-3, the J gene TRBJ1-1; D is possibly TRBD1 (6 bases). The length of the CDR3 is 15 residues. V gave up 5 bases and J gave up 0 bases, with 13 bases separating them. Germline V gene lookup returns CDR1 SGHTA and CDR2 FQGTGA. DNA of the CDR3: TGTGCCAGCAGCCTACAGGGACCTCTGAACACTGAAGCTTTCTTT. Protein: CASSLQGPLNTEAFF.